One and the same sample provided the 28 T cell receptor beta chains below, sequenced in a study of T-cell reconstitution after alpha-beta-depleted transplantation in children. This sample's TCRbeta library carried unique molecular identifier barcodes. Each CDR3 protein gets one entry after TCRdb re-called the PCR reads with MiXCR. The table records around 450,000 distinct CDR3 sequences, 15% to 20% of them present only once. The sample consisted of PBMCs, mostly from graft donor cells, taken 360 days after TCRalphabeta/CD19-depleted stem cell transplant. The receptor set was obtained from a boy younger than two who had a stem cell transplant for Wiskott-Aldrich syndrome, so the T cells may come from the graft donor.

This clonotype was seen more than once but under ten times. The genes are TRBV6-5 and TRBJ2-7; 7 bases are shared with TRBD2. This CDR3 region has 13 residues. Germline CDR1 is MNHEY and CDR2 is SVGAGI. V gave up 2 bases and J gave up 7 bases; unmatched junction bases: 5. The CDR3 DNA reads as TGTGCCAGCAGTTACCTCGGGGGGTGGGAGCAGTACTTC. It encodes CASSYLGGWEQYF.

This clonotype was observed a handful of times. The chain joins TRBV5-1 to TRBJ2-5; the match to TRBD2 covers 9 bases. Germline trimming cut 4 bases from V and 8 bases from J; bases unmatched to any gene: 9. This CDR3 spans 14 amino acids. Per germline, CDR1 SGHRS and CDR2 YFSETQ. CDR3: CASSNPSGIETQYF. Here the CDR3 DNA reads TGCGCCAGCAGCAACCCTAGCGGGATAGAAACCCAGTACTTC.

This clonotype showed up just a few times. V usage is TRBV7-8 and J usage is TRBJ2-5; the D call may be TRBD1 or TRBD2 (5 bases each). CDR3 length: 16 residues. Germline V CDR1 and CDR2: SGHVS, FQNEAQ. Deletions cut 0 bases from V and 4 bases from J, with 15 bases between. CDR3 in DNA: TGTGCCAGCAGCTTAGCGCCCACTCATGGGGGAGAGACCCAGTACTTC. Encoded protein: CASSLAPTHGGETQYF.

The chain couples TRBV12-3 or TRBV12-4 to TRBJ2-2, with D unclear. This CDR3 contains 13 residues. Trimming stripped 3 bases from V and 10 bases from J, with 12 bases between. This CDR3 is CASSFLRESELFF. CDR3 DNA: TGTGCCAGCAGTTTCCTTAGGGAATCGGAGCTGTTTTTT.

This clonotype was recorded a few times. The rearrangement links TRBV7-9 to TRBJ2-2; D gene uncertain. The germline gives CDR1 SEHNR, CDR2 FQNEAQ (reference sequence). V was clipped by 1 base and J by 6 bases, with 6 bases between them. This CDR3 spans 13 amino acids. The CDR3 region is CASSLVDAGELFF. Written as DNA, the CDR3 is TGTGCCAGCAGCTTAGTTGACGCCGGGGAGCTGTTTTTT.

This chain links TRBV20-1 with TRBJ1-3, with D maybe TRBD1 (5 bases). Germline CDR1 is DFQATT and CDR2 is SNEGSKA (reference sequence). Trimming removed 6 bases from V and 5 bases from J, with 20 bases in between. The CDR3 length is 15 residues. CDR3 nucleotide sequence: TGCAGTGCGATCCCCGGGGGGAAACGGAGAAACACCATATATTTT. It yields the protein CSAIPGGKRRNTIYF.

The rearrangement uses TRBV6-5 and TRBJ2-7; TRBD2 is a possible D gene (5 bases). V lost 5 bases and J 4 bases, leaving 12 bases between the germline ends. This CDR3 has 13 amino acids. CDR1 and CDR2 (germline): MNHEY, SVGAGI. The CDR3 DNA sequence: TGTGCCAGCAGTCTCGAACGGGGTTACGAGCAGTACTTC. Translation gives CASSLERGYEQYF.

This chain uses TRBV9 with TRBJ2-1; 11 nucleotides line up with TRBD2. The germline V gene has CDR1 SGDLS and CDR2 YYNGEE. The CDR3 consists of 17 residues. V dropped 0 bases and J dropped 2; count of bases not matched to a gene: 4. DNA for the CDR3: TGTGCCAGCAGCGTAGATCCTAGCGGGAGGACCTACAATGAGCAGTTCTTC. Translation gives CASSVDPSGRTYNEQFF.

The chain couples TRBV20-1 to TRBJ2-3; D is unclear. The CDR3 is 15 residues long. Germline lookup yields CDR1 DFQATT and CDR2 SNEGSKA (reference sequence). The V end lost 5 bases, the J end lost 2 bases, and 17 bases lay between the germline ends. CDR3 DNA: TGCAGTGCTCCGGACCTACTACTTGACACAGATACGCAGTATTTT. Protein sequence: CSAPDLLLDTDTQYF.

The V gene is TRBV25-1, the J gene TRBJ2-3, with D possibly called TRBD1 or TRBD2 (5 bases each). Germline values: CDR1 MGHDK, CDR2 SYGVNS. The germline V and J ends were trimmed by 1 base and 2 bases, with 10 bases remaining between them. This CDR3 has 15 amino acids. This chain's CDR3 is CASSEFEGYTDTQYF. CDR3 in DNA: TGTGCCAGCAGTGAATTTGAGGGGTACACAGATACGCAGTATTTT.

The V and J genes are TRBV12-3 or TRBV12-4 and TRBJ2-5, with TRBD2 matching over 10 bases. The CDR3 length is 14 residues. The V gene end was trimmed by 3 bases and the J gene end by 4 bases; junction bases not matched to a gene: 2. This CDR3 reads CASSLRLAGETQYF. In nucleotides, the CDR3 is TGTGCCAGCAGTTTGCGACTAGCGGGAGAGACCCAGTACTTC.

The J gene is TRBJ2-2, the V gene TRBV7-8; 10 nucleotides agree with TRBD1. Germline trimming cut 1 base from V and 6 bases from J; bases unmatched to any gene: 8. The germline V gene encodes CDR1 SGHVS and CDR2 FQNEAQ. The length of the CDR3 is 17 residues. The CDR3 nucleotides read TGTGCCAGCAGCTTAGTCGACAGGGGGCTAGGTGCCGGGGAGCTGTTTTTT. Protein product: CASSLVDRGLGAGELFF.

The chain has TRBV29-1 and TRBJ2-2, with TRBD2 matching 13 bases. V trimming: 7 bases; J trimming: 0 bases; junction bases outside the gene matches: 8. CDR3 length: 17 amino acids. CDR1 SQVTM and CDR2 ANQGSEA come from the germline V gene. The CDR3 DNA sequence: TGCAGCGCTCGGACTAGCGGGGGAGCCTCGAACACCGGGGAGCTGTTTTTT. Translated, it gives CSARTSGGASNTGELFF.

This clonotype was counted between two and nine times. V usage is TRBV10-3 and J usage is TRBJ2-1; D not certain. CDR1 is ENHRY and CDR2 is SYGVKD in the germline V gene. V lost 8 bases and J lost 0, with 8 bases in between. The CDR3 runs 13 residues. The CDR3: CAIGKSSYNEQFF. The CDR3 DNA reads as TGTGCCATCGGCAAGAGCTCCTACAATGAGCAGTTCTTC.

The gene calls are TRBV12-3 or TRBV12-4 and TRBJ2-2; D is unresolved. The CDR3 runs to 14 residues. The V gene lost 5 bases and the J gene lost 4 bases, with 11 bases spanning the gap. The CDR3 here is CASSLIGLTGELFF. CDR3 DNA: TGTGCCAGCAGTCTTATTGGCCTCACCGGGGAGCTGTTTTTT.

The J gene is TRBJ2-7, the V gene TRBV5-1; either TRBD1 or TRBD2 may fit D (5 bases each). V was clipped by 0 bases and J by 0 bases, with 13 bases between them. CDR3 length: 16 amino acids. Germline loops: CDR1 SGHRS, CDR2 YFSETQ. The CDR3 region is CASSLGGVVISYEQYF. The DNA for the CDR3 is TGCGCCAGCAGCTTGGGAGGGGTGGTGATCTCCTACGAGCAGTACTTC.

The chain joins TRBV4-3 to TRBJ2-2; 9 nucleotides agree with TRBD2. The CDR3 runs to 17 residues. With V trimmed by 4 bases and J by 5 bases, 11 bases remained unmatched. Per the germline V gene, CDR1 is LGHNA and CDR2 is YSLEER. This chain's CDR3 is CASSRASGTRRTGELFF. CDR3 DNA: TGCGCCAGCAGCCGCGCTAGCGGGACCAGAAGGACCGGGGAGCTGTTTTTT.

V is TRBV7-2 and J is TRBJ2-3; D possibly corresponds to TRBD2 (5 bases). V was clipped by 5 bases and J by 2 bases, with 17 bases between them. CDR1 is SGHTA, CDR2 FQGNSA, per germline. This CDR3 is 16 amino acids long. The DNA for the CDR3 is TGTGCCAGCAGCCGGCCTATTGGACTCAACACAGATACGCAGTATTTT. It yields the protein CASSRPIGLNTDTQYF.

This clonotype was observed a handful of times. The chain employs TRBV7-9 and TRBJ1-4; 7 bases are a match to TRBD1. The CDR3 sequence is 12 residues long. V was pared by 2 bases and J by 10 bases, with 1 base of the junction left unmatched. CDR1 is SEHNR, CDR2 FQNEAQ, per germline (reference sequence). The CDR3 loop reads CASSLYRGKLFF. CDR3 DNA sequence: TGTGCCAGCAGCTTATACAGGGGAAAACTGTTTTTT.

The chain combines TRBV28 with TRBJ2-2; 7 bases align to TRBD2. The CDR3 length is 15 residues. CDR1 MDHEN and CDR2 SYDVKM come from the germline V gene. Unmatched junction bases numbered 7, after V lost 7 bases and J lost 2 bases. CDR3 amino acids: CASISGTINTGELFF. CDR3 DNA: TGTGCCAGCATATCCGGGACTATCAACACCGGGGAGCTGTTTTTT.

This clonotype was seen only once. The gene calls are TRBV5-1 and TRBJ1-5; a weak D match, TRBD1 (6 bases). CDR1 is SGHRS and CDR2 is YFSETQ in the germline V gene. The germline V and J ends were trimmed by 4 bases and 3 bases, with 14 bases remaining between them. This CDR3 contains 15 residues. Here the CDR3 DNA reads TGCGCCAGCAGCCTATCGGACAGAAACAATCAGCCCCAGCATTTT. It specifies CASSLSDRNNQPQHF.

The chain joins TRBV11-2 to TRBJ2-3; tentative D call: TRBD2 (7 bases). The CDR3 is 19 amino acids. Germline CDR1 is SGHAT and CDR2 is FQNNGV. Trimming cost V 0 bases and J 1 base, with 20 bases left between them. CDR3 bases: TGTGCCAGCAGCTTAGAAGGGGGGGGATGGCGGGACCGCACAGATACGCAGTATTTT. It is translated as CASSLEGGGWRDRTDTQYF.

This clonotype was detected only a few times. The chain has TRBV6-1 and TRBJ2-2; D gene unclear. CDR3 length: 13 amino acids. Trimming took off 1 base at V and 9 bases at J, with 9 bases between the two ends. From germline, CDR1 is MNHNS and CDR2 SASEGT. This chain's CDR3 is CASSEEWRWELFF. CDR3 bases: TGTGCCAGCAGTGAAGAGTGGCGCTGGGAGCTGTTTTTT.

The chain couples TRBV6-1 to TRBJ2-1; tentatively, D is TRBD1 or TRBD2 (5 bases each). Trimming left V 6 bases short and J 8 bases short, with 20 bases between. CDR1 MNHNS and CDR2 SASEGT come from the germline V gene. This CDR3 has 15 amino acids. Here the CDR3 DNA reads TGTGCCAGCAGCCTAACCGGGACGCGAGGGGATGAGCAGTTCTTC. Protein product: CASSLTGTRGDEQFF.

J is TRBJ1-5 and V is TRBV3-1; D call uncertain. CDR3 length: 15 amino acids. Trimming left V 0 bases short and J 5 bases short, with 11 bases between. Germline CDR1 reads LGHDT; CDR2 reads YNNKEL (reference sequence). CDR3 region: CASSQDARQHQPQHF. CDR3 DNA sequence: TGTGCCAGCAGCCAAGATGCCAGGCAACATCAGCCCCAGCATTTT.

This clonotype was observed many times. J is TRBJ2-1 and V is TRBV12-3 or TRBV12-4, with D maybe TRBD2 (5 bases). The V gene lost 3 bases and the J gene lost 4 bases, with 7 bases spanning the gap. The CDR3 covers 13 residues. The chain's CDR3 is CASSFGVYNEQFF. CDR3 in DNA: TGTGCCAGCAGTTTCGGGGTATACAATGAGCAGTTCTTC.

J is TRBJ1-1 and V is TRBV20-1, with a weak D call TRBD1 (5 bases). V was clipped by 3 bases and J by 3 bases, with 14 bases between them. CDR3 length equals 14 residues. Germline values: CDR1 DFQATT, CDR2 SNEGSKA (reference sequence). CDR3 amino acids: CSASNPQGYTEAFF. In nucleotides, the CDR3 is TGCAGTGCTAGTAACCCCCAGGGCTACACTGAAGCTTTCTTT.

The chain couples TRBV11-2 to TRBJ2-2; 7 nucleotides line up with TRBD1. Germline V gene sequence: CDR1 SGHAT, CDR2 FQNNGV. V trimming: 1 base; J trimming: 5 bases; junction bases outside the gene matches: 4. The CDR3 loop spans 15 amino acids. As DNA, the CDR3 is TGTGCCAGCAGCTTAGGTGACAGGGCAACCGGGGAGCTGTTTTTT. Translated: CASSLGDRATGELFF.